Sequencing of this TCR beta chain was carried out in a study of Ad26.COV2.S vaccination and SARS-CoV-2 variants. Study conclusions and caveats: The study found similar non-spike TCR breadth in vaccine and placebo recipients. Reportedly, after vaccination the spike-specific CD8+ and CD4+ T cell responses displayed substantial breadth.

In regard to this clone: Its specificity is not known.

There are 13 residues in the CDR3. Deletions cut 1 base from V and 8 bases from J, with 11 bases between. The germline V gene has CDR1 MNHEY and CDR2 SVGAGI. Method: immunoSEQ multiplex PCR; TCRdb's copy keeps in-frame clones and lacks some. Of 87,000 or so clones in the sample, approximately 81% are singletons; the top ten hold roughly 15%. The TCR was taken from a human donor who had recovered from COVID-19. The specimen was peripheral blood, collected after recovery from COVID-19. V usage is TRBV6-5 and J usage is TRBJ1-2, with TRBD1 as a possible D gene (5 bases). The CDR3 loop is CASSYFGGRGYTF. The CDR3 DNA reads as TGTGCCAGCAGTTACTTTGGGGGTCGCGGCTACACCTTC.